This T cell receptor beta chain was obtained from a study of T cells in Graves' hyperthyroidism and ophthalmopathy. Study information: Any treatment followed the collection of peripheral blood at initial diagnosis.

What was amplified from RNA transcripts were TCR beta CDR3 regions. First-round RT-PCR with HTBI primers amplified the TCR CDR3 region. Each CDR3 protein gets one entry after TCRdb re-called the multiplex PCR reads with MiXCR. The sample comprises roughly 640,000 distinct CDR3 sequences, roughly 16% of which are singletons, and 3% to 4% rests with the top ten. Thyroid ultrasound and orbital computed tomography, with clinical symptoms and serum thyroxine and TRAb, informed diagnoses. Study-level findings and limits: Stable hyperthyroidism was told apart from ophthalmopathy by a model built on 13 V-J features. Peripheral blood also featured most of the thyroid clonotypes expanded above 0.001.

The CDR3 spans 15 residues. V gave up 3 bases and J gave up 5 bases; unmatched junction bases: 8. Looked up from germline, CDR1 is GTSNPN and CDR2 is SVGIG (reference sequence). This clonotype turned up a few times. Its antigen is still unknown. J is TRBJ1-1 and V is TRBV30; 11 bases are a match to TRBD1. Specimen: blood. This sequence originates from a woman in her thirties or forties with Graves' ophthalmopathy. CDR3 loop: CAWSRPGTGGTEAFF. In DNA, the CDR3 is TGTGCCTGGAGCCGACCCGGGACAGGGGGGACTGAAGCTTTCTTT.